Sequencing of this TCR beta chain was carried out in a study of response to subunit inactivated influenza vaccine (dated by TCRdb to 2016 to 2019). A note on the overall study: Deep quantitative T cell receptor repertoire profiling was used in the study to track responses to a trivalent subunit inactivated influenza vaccine. General study outcomes and caveats: The authors proposed that each seasonal influenza vaccination may bring in only a limited number of new T cells.

Libraries were built with RT-PCR. Instrument used: Illumina HiSeq 2500. The public reads were reanalyzed by TCRdb: fastp trimming at Q25, MiXCR alignment, in-frame beta chains only. Every distinct CDR3 protein forms one entry, paired with its most common genes and DNA. This sample comprises about 700,000 distinct CDR3 sequences, 11% to 15% of them detected only once. Jointly, the top ten make up around 6.5% of the sample. This clonotype was seen many times. It lacks a known antigen. Within one base of it there is no much larger clone, and no base qualities were kept. CDR1 is given as SGHDT and CDR2 as YYEEEE, both from the germline V gene. The CDR3 runs 13 residues from the cysteine to the phenylalanine. CDR3 DNA is the only sequence kept; it has 39 bases, read in frame from the first base. Relative to germline, V is 4 bases shorter and J is 2 bases shorter, with 9 bases between their ends.

Sequenced here: PBMCs from blood, sampled approximately 15 days before vaccination. The rearranged chain carries TRBV5-6 and TRBJ2-5, with no reliable assignment of the D segment. The receptor was derived from a man between 45 and 60 years old who received an inactivated influenza vaccine. Donor details come from another sample of the same person, matched by shared clones. The nucleotide sequence is given as TGTGCCAGCAGCCCGCTCGAGCAAGAGACCCAGTACTTC. Translated, it reads CASSPLEQETQYF.